One and the same sample provided the 27 T cell receptor beta chains below, sequenced in a study of T cell clonotyping in hematopoietic cell transplantation. Libraries were prepared by immunoSEQ multiplex PCR; TCRdb keeps only in-frame clonotypes and omits some of them. The sample has about 16,000 clones, roughly 88% seen once. The sequenced sample was peripheral blood mononuclear cells. The receptors here all came from a woman between 40 and 50 years old in good health. Some clones in this sample may be carry-over from other donors' samples.

CDR3 amino acids: CASSPRRLAGGQETQYF. The CDR3 DNA reads TGTGCCAGCAGCCCGAGGAGACTAGCGGGAGGGCAAGAGACCCAGTACTTC. The J gene is TRBJ2-5, the V gene TRBV7-9, with TRBD2 identical over 14 bases. Germline V CDR1 and CDR2: SEHNR, FQNEAQ (reference sequence). With V trimmed by 5 bases and J by 2 bases, 7 bases remained unmatched. The CDR3 length is 17 residues.

V and J are TRBV6-5 and TRBJ2-7; D may be TRBD1 (6 bases). The germline CDR1 and CDR2 sequences are MNHEY and SVGAGI. CDR3 size: 14 residues. Trimming cost V 0 bases and J 3 bases, with 9 bases left between them. CDR3 sequence (DNA): TGTGCCAGCAGTTACTCGCCAGGGGACTACGAGCAGTACTTC. Encoded protein: CASSYSPGDYEQYF.

This rearrangement joins TRBV5-1 to TRBJ2-5, with D perhaps being TRBD1 or TRBD2 (5 bases each). V was trimmed by 5 bases and J by 4 bases, leaving 21 bases between them. Per germline, CDR1 SGHRS and CDR2 YFSETQ. The CDR3 consists of 16 residues. DNA for the CDR3: TGCGCCAGCAGAACTGATTCCGGGACCTCTGCAGAGACCCAGTACTTC. Residues: CASRTDSGTSAETQYF.

The rearrangement links TRBV10-3 to TRBJ1-2; 12 bases map to TRBD1. The CDR3 runs 15 residues. Germline trimming cut 2 bases from V and 7 bases from J; bases unmatched to any gene: 5. CDR1 is ENHRY, CDR2 SYGVKD, per germline. The CDR3 spells CAISEKGQGATGYTF. The CDR3, as DNA: TGTGCCATCAGTGAGAAGGGACAGGGGGCCACTGGCTACACCTTC.

The chain couples TRBV7-2 to TRBJ2-1; 10 bases align to TRBD1. This CDR3 is built from 15 residues. CDR1 and CDR2 from the germline V gene are SGHTA and FQGNSA. V lost 5 bases to trimming and J lost 3 bases; unmatched junction nucleotides: 4. This CDR3 is CASSTTGGYYNEQFF. The CDR3 DNA is TGTGCCAGCAGCACGACAGGGGGCTACTACAATGAGCAGTTCTTC.

This chain joins TRBV5-8 and TRBJ2-3; TRBD2 matches at 8 bases. CDR1 is SGHTS, CDR2 YDEGEE, per germline. The CDR3 has 13 amino acids. With V trimmed by 3 bases and J by 9 bases, 6 bases remained unmatched. The CDR3 bases are TGTGCCAGCAGCTACGGGACTAGGGGCACGCAGTATTTT. Its protein is CASSYGTRGTQYF.

This clone came up once. The rearrangement links TRBV2 to TRBJ2-2; 8 bases map to TRBD1. V shed 5 bases and J 3 bases; nucleotides not matched to a gene: 5. CDR3 length equals 15 residues. Germline V gene lookup returns CDR1 SNHLY and CDR2 FYNNEI. The CDR3 loop is CASSPDRGYTGELFF. DNA of the CDR3: TGTGCCAGCAGTCCCGACAGGGGTTACACCGGGGAGCTGTTTTTT.

CDR3 amino acids: CASSYRGAGNTIYF. CDR3 in DNA: TGTGCCAGCAGTTACAGGGGGGCTGGAAACACCATATATTTT. This chain joins TRBV27 and TRBJ1-3; 8 bases line up with TRBD1. Germline assignment: CDR1 MNHEY and CDR2 SMNVEV (reference sequence). This CDR3 comprises 14 residues. The ends lost 4 bases at V and 2 bases at J; junction bases unmatched: 1.

This clone came up once. The chain carries TRBV7-9 and TRBJ2-5, with D perhaps being TRBD1 or TRBD2 (6 bases each). The length of the CDR3 is 15 residues. Germline CDR1 reads SEHNR; CDR2 reads FQNEAQ (reference sequence). Trimming took off 5 bases at V and 1 base at J, with 14 bases between the two ends. In DNA, the CDR3 is TGTGCCAGCAGCCTCATCAGGGGAGGCCAAGAGACCCAGTACTTC. This gives the protein CASSLIRGGQETQYF.

The chain uses TRBV5-4 and TRBJ1-2; 7 nucleotides line up with TRBD1. The V and J ends lost 3 bases and 0 bases, in that order; junction bases with no gene match: 2. Germline V gene sequence: CDR1 SGHNT, CDR2 YYREEE (reference sequence). The CDR3 loop spans 14 amino acids. The CDR3 sequence is CASSSGTANYGYTF. Written as DNA, the CDR3 is TGTGCCAGCAGCTCTGGGACAGCTAACTATGGCTACACCTTC.

V usage is TRBV28 and J usage is TRBJ1-5, with D possibly TRBD1 on 5 matching bases. V was trimmed by 3 bases and J by 7 bases, leaving 16 bases between them. Germline loops: CDR1 MDHEN, CDR2 SYDVKM. CDR3 length: 15 residues. The DNA of the CDR3 is TGTGCCAGCAGTTTTAGAGCCATACGGGGGCAGCCCCAGCATTTT. Residues: CASSFRAIRGQPQHF.

The chain has TRBV11-2 and TRBJ2-7; 9 bases match TRBD1. CDR1 is SGHAT, CDR2 FQNNGV, per germline. V shed 5 bases and J 3 bases; nucleotides not matched to a gene: 8. The CDR3 is 15 amino acids. The CDR3 DNA is TGTGCCAGCAGCATCTCGCCGGGACAGGGCTACGAGCAGTACTTC. Translation: CASSISPGQGYEQYF.

This clone came up a few times. V is TRBV28 and J is TRBJ1-5; D is uncertain. Trimming shortened V by 8 bases and J by 2 bases, and 10 bases separated the two germline ends. Germline-derived CDR1 and CDR2 are MDHEN and SYDVKM. This CDR3 has 13 amino acids. CDR3 amino acids: CASQRLGNQPQHF. DNA for the CDR3: TGTGCCAGCCAGCGGTTGGGCAATCAGCCCCAGCATTTT.

The chain has TRBV30 and TRBJ1-1; 11 nucleotides line up with TRBD1. The CDR3 length is 14 residues. The V gene end was trimmed by 2 bases and the J gene end by 7 bases; junction bases not matched to a gene: 6. Looked up from germline, CDR1 is GTSNPN and CDR2 is SVGIG (reference sequence). Here the CDR3 DNA reads TGTGCCTGGAGTCCAAGGACAGGGGGCGATGAAGCTTTCTTT. This encodes CAWSPRTGGDEAFF.

V gene TRBV6-5 combines with J gene TRBJ1-5; D is undetermined. The ends were cut back, 4 bases at V and 3 bases at J, with 10 bases in the middle. The CDR3 totals 14 residues. Germline V gene sequence: CDR1 MNHEY, CDR2 SVGAGI. CDR3 sequence: CASSSVQYNQPQHF. The DNA of the CDR3 is TGTGCCAGCAGTTCCGTACAGTACAATCAGCCCCAGCATTTT.

V gene TRBV19 combines with J gene TRBJ1-1; maybe TRBD1 (5 bases). The CDR3 loop spans 14 amino acids. Germline CDR1 and CDR2: LNHDA and SQIVND (reference sequence). Trimming removed 4 bases at V and 3 bases at J, with 12 bases between. CDR3 coding DNA: TGTGCCAGTAGTACCAGGGTATCAGACACTGAAGCTTTCTTT. It encodes CASSTRVSDTEAFF.

The chain links TRBV6-5 to TRBJ2-1; 7 bases match TRBD1. V lost 2 bases to trimming and J lost 2 bases; unmatched junction nucleotides: 0. CDR3 length equals 14 residues. Per the germline V gene, CDR1 is MNHEY and CDR2 is SVGAGI. For the CDR3, the DNA is TGTGCCAGCAGTTACCAGGGGGCCTACAATGAGCAGTTCTTC. It encodes CASSYQGAYNEQFF.

J is TRBJ2-7 and V is TRBV10-3; 8 positions agree with TRBD2. Germline-derived CDR1 and CDR2 are ENHRY and SYGVKD. There are 15 residues in the CDR3. With V trimmed by 1 base and J by 5 bases, 7 bases remained unmatched. CDR3 sequence reads: CAISEYSGISHEQYF. In nucleotides, the CDR3 is TGTGCCATCAGTGAGTATAGCGGGATAAGCCACGAGCAGTACTTC.

The chain combines TRBV30 with TRBJ1-1; TRBD1 aligns across 8 bases. The V gene end was trimmed by 5 bases and the J gene end by 8 bases; junction bases not matched to a gene: 1. CDR3 length: 10 residues. Germline CDR1 GTSNPN, CDR2 SVGIG (reference sequence). CDR3 sequence reads: CAWGTGEAFF. The CDR3 DNA follows: TGTGCCTGGGGGACAGGCGAAGCTTTCTTT. The full variable domain, completed using reference TRBV30 and TRBJ1-1, is SQTIHQWPATLVQPVGSPLSLECTVEGTSNPNLYWYRQAAGRGLQLLFYSVGIGQISSEVPQNLSASRPQDRQFILSSKKLLLSDSGFYLCAWGTGEAFFGQGTRLTVV.

The chain employs TRBV15 and TRBJ1-1, with D possibly being TRBD1 (5 bases). The CDR3 loop spans 14 amino acids. Deletions cut 1 base from V and 7 bases from J, with 13 bases between. Germline assignment: CDR1 LNHNV and CDR2 YYDKDF (reference sequence). The CDR3, as DNA: TGTGCCACCAGCAGAGTCGACAGCGGGAGTGAAGCTTTCTTT. Residues: CATSRVDSGSEAFF.

The rearrangement links TRBV5-6 to TRBJ2-7, with D possibly TRBD1 on 6 matching bases. V was clipped by 2 bases and J by 3 bases, with 12 bases between them. Germline V gene data show CDR1 as SGHDT and CDR2 as YYEEEE. The CDR3 consists of 14 residues. The CDR3 is CASSFGQGSYEQYF. DNA of the CDR3: TGTGCCAGCAGCTTCGGGCAGGGGAGCTACGAGCAGTACTTC.

CDR3 nucleotides: TGTGCCATCAGTGAATCTGCGGGCTCCTACAATGAGCAGTTCTTC. This encodes CAISESAGSYNEQFF. V usage is TRBV10-3 and J usage is TRBJ2-1, with D possibly being TRBD2 (5 bases). Germline loops: CDR1 ENHRY, CDR2 SYGVKD. CDR3 size: 15 residues. V lost 3 bases to trimming and J lost 0 bases, with 9 bases between them.

The CDR3 loop is CASESRGGEAFF. CDR3 nucleotides: TGTGCCAGCGAAAGCCGCGGGGGGGAAGCTTTCTTT. This rearrangement joins TRBV5-6 to TRBJ1-1, with D possibly being TRBD1 (5 bases). V lost 7 bases, J lost 8 bases, and 15 bases lay in between. Germline CDR1 and CDR2: SGHDT and YYEEEE. The length of the CDR3 is 12 residues.

The rearrangement uses TRBV12-5 and TRBJ2-2; TRBD2 aligns across 8 bases. CDR1 and CDR2 from the germline V gene are LGHNT and FRNRAP. V shed 1 base and J 3 bases; nucleotides not matched to a gene: 4. This CDR3 contains 16 residues. The CDR3 spells CASGLGPGLDTGELFF. The CDR3 bases are TGTGCTAGTGGTTTGGGCCCGGGACTAGACACCGGGGAGCTGTTTTTT.

V and J are TRBV7-6 and TRBJ2-5; 8 nucleotides agree with TRBD2. From germline, CDR1 is SGHVS and CDR2 FNYEAQ. The CDR3 sequence is 15 residues long. V was pared by 4 bases and J by 2 bases, with 6 bases of the junction left unmatched. The CDR3 reads CASSSATSGQETQYF. The CDR3 DNA follows: TGTGCCAGCAGCTCCGCTACTAGCGGACAAGAGACCCAGTACTTC.

The V call is TRBV27, the J call TRBJ1-4; D is possibly TRBD1 (5 bases). This CDR3 region has 13 residues. Looked up from germline, CDR1 is MNHEY and CDR2 is SMNVEV (reference sequence). The CDR3 DNA reads as TGTGCTCCGGGGGAAAAAGTTAATGAAAAACTGTTTTTT. Protein: CAPGEKVNEKLFF.

V and J are TRBV5-6 and TRBJ2-7; the D is unclear. The germline V gene has CDR1 SGHDT and CDR2 YYEEEE. Deletions cut 1 base from V and 3 bases from J, with 8 bases between. This CDR3 spans 13 amino acids. The CDR3 spells CASSLSSVYEQYF. The CDR3 nucleotides are TGTGCCAGCAGCTTGTCCTCGGTCTACGAGCAGTACTTC.